Presented here are 4 T cell receptor beta chains from one specimen sequenced in a study of T cell repertoires in cytomegalovirus infection. TCRdb used MiXCR to reprocess the reads, holding one entry per CDR3 protein. The sample has around 310,000 distinct CDR3 sequences, about 27% seen once. Their antigen targets remain unknown. Sequences were derived from cultured PBMCs, sampled from culture after CMV antigen stimulation. These receptor sequences come from a human donor in good health (CMV status not recorded). Some clones in this sample may be carry-over from other donors' samples.

The chain recombines TRBV7-2 with TRBJ2-5; TRBD2 aligns across 10 bases. Germline V gene sequence: CDR1 SGHTA, CDR2 FQGNSA. The CDR3 loop spans 17 amino acids. V shed 4 bases and J 1 base; nucleotides not matched to a gene: 9. The CDR3 coding sequence is TGTGCCAGCAGCTCCCGAGGTAGCGGGAGGATCCAAGAGACCCAGTACTTC. It translates to CASSSRGSGRIQETQYF.

The chain has TRBV7-8 and TRBJ2-7; the match to TRBD2 covers 13 bases. The CDR3 is 16 amino acids. Trimming at V came to 4 bases and at J to 2 bases, leaving 5 bases not matched to a gene. Germline V CDR1 and CDR2: SGHVS, FQNEAQ. The CDR3 DNA is TGTGCCAGCAGCTCTCGGACTAGCGGGAGCACCTACGAGCAGTACTTC. Encoded protein: CASSSRTSGSTYEQYF. Filled out from reference TRBV7-8 and TRBJ2-7, the complete variable domain reads GAGVSQSPRYKVAKRGQDVALRCDPISGHVSLFWYQQALGQGPEFLTYFQNEAQLDKSGLPSDRFFAERPEGSVSTLKIQRTQQEDSAVYLCASSSRTSGSTYEQYFGPGTRLTVT.

The J gene is TRBJ1-2, the V gene TRBV4-2; D gene ambiguous. Germline V gene sequence: CDR1 LGHNA, CDR2 YNFKEQ. The length of the CDR3 is 15 residues. V was cut by 4 bases and J by 0 bases, with 12 bases left in between. This chain's CDR3 is CASSPLGGSNYGYTF. The CDR3, as DNA: TGTGCCAGCAGCCCCCTGGGAGGGTCTAACTATGGCTACACCTTC.

This clonotype has just one count. The rearrangement uses TRBV19 and TRBJ1-5; tentative D call: TRBD1 (5 bases). Germline CDR1 LNHDA, CDR2 SQIVND (reference sequence). The CDR3 is made up of 16 amino acids. V was shortened by 5 bases and J by 7 bases, with 21 bases between the two germline ends. The chain's CDR3 is CASSAPGRGRGQPQHF. In nucleotides, the CDR3 is TGTGCCAGTAGTGCCCCGGGGAGGGGTAGGGGACAGCCCCAGCATTTT.